This T cell receptor (beta chain) was found in a study of T cell changes during pregnancy in multiple sclerosis. This clone was observed a single time. Assay: immunoSEQ multiplex PCR; the TCRdb copy retains only in-frame clones and omits some. The table lists around 72,000 clones, 90% to 95% of them singletons. Sequenced here: peripheral blood, sampled in the second trimester of pregnancy. This receptor was identified in a female donor in good health, enrolled as a control in a pregnancy study.

This CDR3 is CASSLGLNEQFF. The CDR3 nucleotides read TGTGCCAGCAGCTTGGGGCTCAATGAGCAGTTCTTC. The V gene is TRBV5-6, the J gene TRBJ2-1, with D unclear. CDR3 length equals 12 residues. The ends were cut back, 0 bases at V and 6 bases at J, with 4 bases in the middle. The germline CDR1 and CDR2 sequences are SGHDT and YYEEEE.